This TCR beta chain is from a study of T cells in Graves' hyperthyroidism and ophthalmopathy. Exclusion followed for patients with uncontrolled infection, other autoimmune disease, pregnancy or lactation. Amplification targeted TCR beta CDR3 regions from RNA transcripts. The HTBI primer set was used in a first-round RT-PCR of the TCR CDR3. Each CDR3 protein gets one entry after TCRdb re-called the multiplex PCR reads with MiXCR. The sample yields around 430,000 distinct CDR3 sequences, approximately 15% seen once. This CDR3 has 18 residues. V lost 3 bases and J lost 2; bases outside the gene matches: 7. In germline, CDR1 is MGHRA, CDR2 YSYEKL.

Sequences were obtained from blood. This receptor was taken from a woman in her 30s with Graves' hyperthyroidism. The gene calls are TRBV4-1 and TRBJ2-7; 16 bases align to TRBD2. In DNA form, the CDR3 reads TGCGCCAGCAGCCAGGGACTAGCGGGAGGGTCCCTTCCCTACGAGCAGTACTTC. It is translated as CASSQGLAGGSLPYEQYF.